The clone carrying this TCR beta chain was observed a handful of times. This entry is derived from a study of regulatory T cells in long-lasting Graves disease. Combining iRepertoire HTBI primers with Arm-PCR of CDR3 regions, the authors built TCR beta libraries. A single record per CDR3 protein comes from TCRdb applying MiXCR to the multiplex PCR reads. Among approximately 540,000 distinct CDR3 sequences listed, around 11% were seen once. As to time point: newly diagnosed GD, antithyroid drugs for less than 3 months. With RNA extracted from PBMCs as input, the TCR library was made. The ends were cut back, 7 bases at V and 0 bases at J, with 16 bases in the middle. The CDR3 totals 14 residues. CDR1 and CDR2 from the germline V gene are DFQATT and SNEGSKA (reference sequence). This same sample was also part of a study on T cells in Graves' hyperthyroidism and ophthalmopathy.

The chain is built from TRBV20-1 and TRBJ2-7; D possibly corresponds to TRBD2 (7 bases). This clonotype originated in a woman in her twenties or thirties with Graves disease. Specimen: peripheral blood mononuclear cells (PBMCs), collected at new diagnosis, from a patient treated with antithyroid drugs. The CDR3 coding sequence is TGCAGTGTCCGAAATGCGGGGGCCTCCTACGAGCAGTACTTC. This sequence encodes CSVRNAGASYEQYF.